One sample yielded the 32 T cell receptor beta chains listed below, sequenced in a study of radiotherapy plus CTLA-4 blockade in lung cancer. Only in-frame clones appear in the TCRdb table, and some are missing; sequencing was by immunoSEQ multiplex PCR. The sample contains some 35,000 clones, 85% of which appear only once. The input for sequencing was peripheral blood, taken from a patient treated with radiotherapy plus ipilimumab. These receptors all come from a human donor with non-small cell lung cancer who had stable disease on radiotherapy plus ipilimumab.

The chain uses TRBV7-2 and TRBJ2-2; possibly TRBD1 for D (6 bases). V lost 0 bases and J 6 bases, leaving 14 bases between the germline ends. The CDR3 consists of 16 residues. CDR1 and CDR2 from the germline V gene are SGHTA and FQGNSA. The CDR3 reads CASSLAVQGIPGELFF. CDR3 nucleotide sequence: TGTGCCAGCAGCTTAGCAGTACAGGGTATTCCCGGGGAGCTGTTTTTT.

The chain employs TRBV14 and TRBJ2-2, with 16 positions matching TRBD2. CDR1 is SGHDN, CDR2 FVKESK, per germline. This CDR3 region has 16 residues. Trimming removed 3 bases from V and 9 bases from J; junction bases left unmatched: 4. The CDR3 nucleotides read TGTGCCAGCAGCCAGGGACTAGCGGGAGGGCCCAGGGAGCTGTTTTTT. It codes for CASSQGLAGGPRELFF.

The J gene is TRBJ2-2, the V gene TRBV19, with D possibly being TRBD1 (5 bases). The V gene lost 2 bases and the J gene lost 5 bases, with 9 bases spanning the gap. Germline V gene sequence: CDR1 LNHDA, CDR2 SQIVND (reference sequence). The CDR3 runs to 14 residues. In DNA form, the CDR3 reads TGTGCCAGTAGTATAAGCCGACAGACCGGGGAGCTGTTTTTT. Residues: CASSISRQTGELFF. Variable domain in full (rest from reference TRBV19 and TRBJ2-2): DGGITQSPKYLFRKEGQNVTLSCEQNLNHDAMYWYRQDPGQGLRLIYYSQIVNDFQKGDIAEGYSVSREKKESFPLTVTSAQKNPTAFYLCASSISRQTGELFFGEGSRLTVL.

The chain combines TRBV5-4 with TRBJ2-2; 9 bases are shared with TRBD2. Losses at the gene ends were 3 bases for V and 7 bases for J; bases not matched to a gene: 19. Germline assignment: CDR1 SGHNT and CDR2 YYREEE (reference sequence). CDR3 length: 19 amino acids. The CDR3 DNA reads TGTGCCAGCAGCTCCGCCTTGAGAGCGGGAGGCCGAATGGTCGGGGAGCTGTTTTTT. Protein: CASSSALRAGGRMVGELFF.

With regard to this clone: Relative to the germline gene, one junction end is altered; a read error may explain this. The rearrangement links TRBV9 to TRBJ2-1; 12 bases align to TRBD2. CDR1 SGDLS and CDR2 YYNGEE come from the germline V gene. The CDR3 consists of 19 residues. The CDR3 here is CASSQTGLAGGVTYDEQLF. The CDR3 coding sequence is TGTGCCAGCAGCCAGACGGGTCTAGCGGGAGGGGTAACGTACGATGAGCAGCTCTTC.

V gene TRBV28 combines with J gene TRBJ2-7; D ambiguous. This CDR3 is 12 amino acids long. CDR1 and CDR2 from the germline V gene are MDHEN and SYDVKM. V shed 3 bases and J shed 2 bases, with 5 bases lying between them. The CDR3 nucleotides read TGTGCCAGCAGTTTTACGGCCTACGAGCAGTACTTC. Its protein is CASSFTAYEQYF.

The chain joins TRBV7-6 to TRBJ2-1, with 7 nucleotides matching TRBD2. Per the germline V gene, CDR1 is SGHVS and CDR2 is FNYEAQ. With V trimmed by 5 bases and J by 8 bases, 12 bases remained unmatched. This CDR3 is built from 15 residues. The CDR3 sequence is CASSRLVARGDEQFF. The CDR3 bases are TGTGCCAGCAGCCGATTGGTGGCCCGGGGGGATGAGCAGTTCTTC.

This clone has just a few counts. The genes are TRBV5-4 and TRBJ1-1; 9 bases line up with TRBD1. Germline CDR1 and CDR2: SGHNT and YYREEE (reference sequence). V dropped 4 bases and J dropped 0; count of bases not matched to a gene: 4. CDR3 length: 15 residues. CDR3 residues: CASSPTGGLNTEAFF. The CDR3 DNA reads as TGTGCCAGCAGCCCAACAGGGGGCCTGAACACTGAAGCTTTCTTT. Drawing the rest from reference TRBV5-4 and TRBJ1-1, the complete variable domain is ETGVTQSPTHLIKTRGQQVTLRCSSQSGHNTVSWYQQALGQGPQFIFQYYREEENGRGNFPPRFSGLQFPNYSSELNVNALELDDSALYLCASSPTGGLNTEAFFGQGTRLTVV.

V usage is TRBV6-5 and J usage is TRBJ2-5, with 9 bases fitting TRBD1. The DNA end is a closer match to TRBJ2-7, so the J assignment may be wrong. Germline CDR1 and CDR2: MNHEY and SVGAGI. The CDR3 is 15 amino acids. The CDR3 reads CASSRRDRASYEQYF. CDR3 DNA: TGTGCCAGCAGTAGGAGGGACAGGGCGTCCTACGAGCAGTACTTC.

Here the CDR3 reads CATSRRLTGLELFF. In DNA, the CDR3 is TGTGCCACCAGCAGGAGGTTAACAGGGCTGGAGCTGTTTTTT. The chain joins TRBV15 to TRBJ2-2; D is possibly TRBD1 (6 bases). Germline lookup yields CDR1 LNHNV and CDR2 YYDKDF (reference sequence). The CDR3 is made up of 14 amino acids. V lost 3 bases and J lost 10, with 15 bases in between. The full variable domain, rest sourced from reference TRBV15 and TRBJ2-2, is DAMVIQNPRYQVTQFGKPVTLSCSQTLNHNVMYWYQQKSSQAPKLLFHYYDKDFNNEADTPDNFQSRRPNTSFCFLDIRSPGLGDTAMYLCATSRRLTGLELFFGEGSRLTVL.

The table lists this clone with a count of one. The V gene is TRBV4-1, the J gene TRBJ2-2, with 7 bases identical to TRBD1. Germline V gene sequence: CDR1 MGHRA, CDR2 YSYEKL. This CDR3 comprises 15 residues. Trimming took 1 base from V and 4 from J; bases not matched to a gene: 3. The CDR3 reads CASSQGQGSTGELFF. The CDR3 nucleotides read TGCGCCAGCAGCCAAGGACAGGGTTCCACCGGGGAGCTGTTTTTT.

This clone was recorded once. The V gene is TRBV28, the J gene TRBJ1-2; D is possibly TRBD1 (5 bases). Trimming took 3 bases from V and 3 from J, leaving 14 bases between them. This CDR3 contains 15 residues. Germline CDR1 reads MDHEN; CDR2 reads SYDVKM. CDR3 sequence (DNA): TGTGCCAGCAGTTTGGGGGGGGTGAGGGACTATGGCTACACCTTC. Its protein product is CASSLGGVRDYGYTF.

V and J are TRBV6-1 and TRBJ2-5; 7 nucleotides agree with TRBD1. J lost 9 bases, V lost 1 base, and 11 bases had no gene match. The CDR3 is 15 residues long. From germline, CDR1 is MNHNS and CDR2 SASEGT. The CDR3 bases are TGTGCCAGCAGTGAAGGACAGGGCGTTCTAGGGGCCCAGTACTTC. Amino acid sequence: CASSEGQGVLGAQYF.

This sequence joins TRBV10-3 and TRBJ1-2; 9 bases are a match to TRBD1. The CDR3 is 15 amino acids. Looked up from germline, CDR1 is ENHRY and CDR2 is SYGVKD. With V trimmed by 3 bases and J by 6 bases, 8 bases remained unmatched. The CDR3 nucleotides are TGTGCCATCAGTGACCCTGGACAGGGGAGGAATGGCTACACCTTC. Translation: CAISDPGQGRNGYTF.

The gene calls are TRBV7-2 and TRBJ1-4; a possible D gene is TRBD1 (6 bases). Germline lookup yields CDR1 SGHTA and CDR2 FQGNSA. There are 15 residues in the CDR3. Deletions cut 2 bases from V and 5 bases from J, with 12 bases between. The chain's CDR3 is CASSLMGHRNEKLFF. CDR3 coding DNA: TGTGCCAGCAGCTTAATGGGACACCGGAATGAAAAACTGTTTTTT.

The rearrangement joins TRBV28 to TRBJ1-1, with TRBD1 matching over 9 bases. After removal of 10 bases from V and 5 bases from J, the junction contained 17 bases not matched to a gene. The CDR3 consists of 16 residues. CDR1 MDHEN and CDR2 SYDVKM come from the germline V gene. This chain's CDR3 is CATLLGTGNRMTEAFF. DNA for the CDR3: TGTGCCACCCTCCTAGGGACAGGGAATCGAATGACTGAAGCTTTCTTT.

This sequence joins TRBV4-3 and TRBJ2-2; D remains ambiguous. The CDR3 totals 14 residues. Trimming pared 1 base from V and 5 bases from J, leaving 8 bases between. The germline V gene has CDR1 LGHNA and CDR2 YSLEER. CDR3 nucleotides: TGCGCCAGCAGCCAAGGGGCGTCTACCGGGGAGCTGTTTTTT. Residues: CASSQGASTGELFF.

The gene calls are TRBV2 and TRBJ1-2, with 7 bases identical to TRBD1. This CDR3 spans 14 amino acids. V was clipped by 3 bases and J by 6 bases; unmatched bases: 7. CDR1 SNHLY and CDR2 FYNNEI come from the germline V gene. The CDR3 DNA reads TGTGCCAGCAGTGAGTCAGGGGGGAATAATGGCTACACCTTC. The encoded protein is CASSESGGNNGYTF.

This clone was seen a single time. Here the CDR3 reads CASSLGQSPQPYF. Written as DNA, the CDR3 is TGTGCCAGCAGCTTAGGACAGTCCCCTCAGCCTTACTTC. The V and J genes are TRBV13 and TRBJ2-7; the D is unclear. The V and J ends lost 0 bases and 13 bases respectively, with 16 bases between them. Germline assignment: CDR1 PRHDT and CDR2 FYEKMQ (reference sequence). This CDR3 has 13 residues.

This rearrangement joins TRBV7-3 to TRBJ2-3; TRBD2 aligns across 7 bases. V gave up 2 bases and J gave up 1 base; unmatched junction bases: 3. This CDR3 comprises 15 residues. Germline V gene data show CDR1 as SGHTA and CDR2 as FQGTGA. CDR3 in amino acids: CASSLGLAGTDTQYF. Written as DNA, the CDR3 is TGTGCCAGCAGCTTAGGGCTAGCGGGCACAGATACGCAGTATTTT.

The gene calls are TRBV14 and TRBJ1-2; D perhaps matches TRBD1 (6 bases). Germline assignment: CDR1 SGHDN and CDR2 FVKESK. CDR3 size: 16 residues. V dropped 0 bases and J dropped 0 bases, with 11 bases sitting between them. The CDR3 here is CASSQDRGATNYGYTF. The CDR3 nucleotides read TGTGCCAGCAGCCAAGATCGGGGGGCAACTAACTATGGCTACACCTTC.

The V call is TRBV30, the J call TRBJ1-2, with D possibly TRBD1 on 6 matching bases. The CDR3 length is 13 residues. With 3 bases removed from V and 8 bases from J, the gap between germline ends came to 16 bases. Germline V lookup: CDR1 GTSNPN, CDR2 SVGIG (reference sequence). Here the CDR3 reads CAWREWTVGGYTF. CDR3 nucleotides: TGTGCCTGGAGAGAATGGACAGTCGGGGGCTACACCTTC. Complete variable domain (other parts from reference TRBV30 and TRBJ1-2): SQTIHQWPATLVQPVGSPLSLECTVEGTSNPNLYWYRQAAGRGLQLLFYSVGIGQISSEVPQNLSASRPQDRQFILSSKKLLLSDSGFYLCAWREWTVGGYTFGSGTRLTVV.

The rearrangement links TRBV28 to TRBJ2-7, with a possible D match to TRBD2 (7 bases). This CDR3 is 19 amino acids long. Germline lookup yields CDR1 MDHEN and CDR2 SYDVKM. Between the trimmed V and J ends, which lost 4 bases and 1 base, there was a span of 26 bases. The CDR3 region is CASSSRGEAWRGSSYEQYF. CDR3 nucleotide sequence: TGTGCCAGCAGTTCAAGGGGGGAGGCTTGGCGGGGGAGTTCCTACGAGCAGTACTTC.

The chain recombines TRBV6-5 with TRBJ1-2; D is perhaps TRBD1 (6 bases). Trimming stripped 8 bases from V and 4 bases from J, with 17 bases between. Germline V CDR1 and CDR2: MNHEY, SVGAGI. The CDR3 runs 14 residues. The CDR3 region has the DNA TGTGCCAGCTATAATCCAGGGGTTGTCTATGGCTACACCTTC. This encodes CASYNPGVVYGYTF.

The table lists this clone with a few counts. This chain uses TRBV28 with TRBJ2-1, with D unresolved. Trimming cost V 5 bases and J 4 bases, with 15 bases left between them. CDR1 is MDHEN, CDR2 SYDVKM, per germline. The CDR3 extends over 15 amino acids. The CDR3 region is CASSKTPSTYNEQFF. CDR3 in DNA: TGTGCCAGCAGTAAGACTCCATCGACGTACAATGAGCAGTTCTTC.

The genes are TRBV5-1 and TRBJ2-1, with 9 bases matching TRBD2. Trimming took 5 bases from V and 4 from J; bases not matched to a gene: 7. CDR1 SGHRS and CDR2 YFSETQ come from the germline V gene. The CDR3 runs to 15 residues. The chain's CDR3 is CASSSSGILYNEQFF. For the CDR3, the DNA is TGCGCCAGCAGTTCTAGCGGGATACTATACAATGAGCAGTTCTTC.

This clone is a singleton in its sample. This chain links TRBV5-6 with TRBJ2-1; TRBD2 agrees at 11 bases. V shed 2 bases, J shed 7 bases, and the junction held 8 bases outside the gene matches. The germline gives CDR1 SGHDT, CDR2 YYEEEE. The CDR3 totals 16 residues. The CDR3 DNA reads as TGTGCCAGCAGCTTCGATCTAGCGGGAGGTGGGAATGAGCAGTTCTTC. Translation: CASSFDLAGGGNEQFF.

This chain joins TRBV7-2 and TRBJ2-7; 13 nucleotides line up with TRBD2. Germline V CDR1 and CDR2: SGHTA, FQGNSA. This CDR3 contains 17 residues. After removal of 5 bases from V and 7 bases from J, the junction contained 14 bases not matched to a gene. This CDR3 is CASSHKALAGGPSEQYF. The CDR3 coding sequence is TGTGCCAGCAGCCACAAAGCACTAGCGGGAGGGCCCTCTGAGCAGTACTTC.

The V and J genes are TRBV27 and TRBJ2-7; D is perhaps TRBD1 (5 bases). The CDR3 is 15 residues long. Germline CDR1 reads MNHEY; CDR2 reads SMNVEV (reference sequence). Trimming pared 3 bases from V and 2 bases from J, leaving 14 bases between. This CDR3 is CASSLYRGQTYEQYF. The DNA for the CDR3 is TGTGCCAGCAGTTTGTATAGGGGTCAGACCTACGAGCAGTACTTC.

The rearrangement uses TRBV5-4 and TRBJ2-5; perhaps TRBD1 as D (6 bases). Germline V CDR1 and CDR2: SGHNT, YYREEE (reference sequence). The CDR3 is 16 residues long. V lost 4 bases, J lost 2 bases, and 18 bases lay in between. The CDR3 loop is CASSQGPAVIQETQYF. CDR3 DNA sequence: TGTGCCAGCAGCCAGGGGCCTGCGGTAATTCAAGAGACCCAGTACTTC.

The chain has TRBV19 and TRBJ2-7; tentative D call: TRBD2 (5 bases). V gave up 4 bases and J gave up 3 bases, with 10 bases separating them. CDR3 length: 13 residues. Germline V CDR1 and CDR2: LNHDA, SQIVND (reference sequence). CDR3: CASSTRDNYEQYF. The CDR3 region has the DNA TGTGCCAGTAGTACTCGGGATAACTACGAGCAGTACTTC.

The V gene is TRBV6-1, the J gene TRBJ2-1; unclear D gene. Germline loops: CDR1 MNHNS, CDR2 SASEGT. The CDR3 extends over 13 amino acids. Trimming pared 4 bases from V and 3 bases from J, leaving 7 bases between. CDR3 nucleotide sequence: TGTGCCAGCAGTGGCCACTTCTACAATGAGCAGTTCTTC. Translation: CASSGHFYNEQFF.